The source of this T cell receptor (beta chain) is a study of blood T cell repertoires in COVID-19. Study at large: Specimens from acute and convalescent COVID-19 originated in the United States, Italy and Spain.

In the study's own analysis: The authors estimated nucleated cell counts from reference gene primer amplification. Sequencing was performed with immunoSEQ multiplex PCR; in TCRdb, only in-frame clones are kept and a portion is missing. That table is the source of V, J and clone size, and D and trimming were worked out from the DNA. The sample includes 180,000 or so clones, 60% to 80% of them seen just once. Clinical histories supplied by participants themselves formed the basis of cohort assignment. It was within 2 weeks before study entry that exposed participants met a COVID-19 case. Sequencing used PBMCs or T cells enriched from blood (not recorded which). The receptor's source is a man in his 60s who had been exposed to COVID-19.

The DNA of the CDR3 is TGTGCCACCAGTGATTTAGCCCCGGGGGGCAGCTATGGCTACACCTTC. Its translation: CATSDLAPGGSYGYTF. The chain links TRBV24-1 to TRBJ1-2; TRBD1 might be the D (6 bases). Germline V gives CDR1 KGHDR, CDR2 SFDVKD. The V gene lost 1 base and the J gene lost 4 bases, with 15 bases spanning the gap. The CDR3 has 16 residues.